The present T cell receptor (beta chain) was sequenced within a study of shared clonotypes between healthy human individuals. Across the whole study: CD4 naive and memory got three plates each, CD8 naive two, CD8 memory one.

CDR3 size: 18 residues. Germline V CDR1 and CDR2: MGHRA, YSYEKL. V lost 3 bases to trimming and J lost 3 bases, with 20 bases between them. This table comes from immunoSEQ multiplex PCR, and its TCRdb copy is limited to in-frame clones, with some not included. The sample includes about 2.1 million clones, 85% to 95% of them seen just once. Naive-designated CD8 cells lacked CD45RO, were positively enriched for CCR7, and omitted terminally differentiated effector memory CD45RA+ cells. This chain links TRBV4-1 with TRBJ2-2, with D tentatively TRBD1 or TRBD2 (5 bases each). The sequence derives from a man between 18 and 29 years old in good health. Some clones in this sample may be carry-over from other donors' samples. The specimen sequenced was naive CD8+ T cells from PBMCs. CDR3 DNA: TGCGCCAGCAGCCAGTCCCGACGGTGGGGGTCGGACACCGGGGAGCTGTTTTTT. Protein sequence: CASSQSRRWGSDTGELFF.